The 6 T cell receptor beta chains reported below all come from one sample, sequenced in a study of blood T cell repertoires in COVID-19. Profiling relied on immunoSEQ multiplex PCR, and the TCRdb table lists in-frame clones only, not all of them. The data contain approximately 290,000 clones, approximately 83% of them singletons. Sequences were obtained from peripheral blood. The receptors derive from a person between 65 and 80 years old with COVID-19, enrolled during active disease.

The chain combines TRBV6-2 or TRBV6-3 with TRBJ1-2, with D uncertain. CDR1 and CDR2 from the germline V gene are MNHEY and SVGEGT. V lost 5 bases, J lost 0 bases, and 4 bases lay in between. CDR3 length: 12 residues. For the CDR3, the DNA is TGTGCCAGCAGTCCGTCTAACTATGGCTACACCTTC. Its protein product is CASSPSNYGYTF.

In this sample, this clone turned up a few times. CDR3 loop: CASTRGEDNSPLHF. As DNA, the CDR3 is TGCGCCAGCACCAGGGGGGAGGATAATTCACCCCTCCACTTT. The rearrangement joins TRBV5-1 to TRBJ1-6; 7 nucleotides agree with TRBD1. V was pared by 6 bases and J by 5 bases, with 5 bases of the junction left unmatched. This CDR3 has 14 residues. Germline assignment: CDR1 SGHRS and CDR2 YFSETQ.

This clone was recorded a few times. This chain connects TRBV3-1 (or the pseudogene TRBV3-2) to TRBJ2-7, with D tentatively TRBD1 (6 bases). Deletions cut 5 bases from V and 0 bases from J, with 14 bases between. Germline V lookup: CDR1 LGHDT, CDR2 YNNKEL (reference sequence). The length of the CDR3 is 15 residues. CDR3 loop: CASSGRDTSSYEQYF. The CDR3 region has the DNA TGTGCCAGCAGCGGCCGGGACACTTCCTCCTACGAGCAGTACTTC.

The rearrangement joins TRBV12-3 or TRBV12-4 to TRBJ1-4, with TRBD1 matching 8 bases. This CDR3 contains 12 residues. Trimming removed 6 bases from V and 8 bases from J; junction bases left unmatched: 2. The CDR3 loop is CASRDRVEKLFF. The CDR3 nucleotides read TGTGCCAGCAGGGACAGGGTGGAAAAACTGTTTTTT.

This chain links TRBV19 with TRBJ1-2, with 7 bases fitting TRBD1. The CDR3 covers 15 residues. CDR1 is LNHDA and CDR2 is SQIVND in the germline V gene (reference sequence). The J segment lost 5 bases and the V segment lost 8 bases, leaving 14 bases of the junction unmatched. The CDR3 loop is CASGRSLNRGYGYTF. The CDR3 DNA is TGTGCCAGTGGACGATCTTTAAACAGGGGTTATGGCTACACCTTC.

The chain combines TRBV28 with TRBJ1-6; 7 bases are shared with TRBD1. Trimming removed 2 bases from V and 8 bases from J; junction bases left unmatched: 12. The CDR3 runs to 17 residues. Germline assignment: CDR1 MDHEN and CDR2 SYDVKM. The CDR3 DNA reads TGTGCCAGCAGTTTACCTTTACAGGGGCTTCGGTATTCACCCCTCCACTTT. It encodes CASSLPLQGLRYSPLHF.